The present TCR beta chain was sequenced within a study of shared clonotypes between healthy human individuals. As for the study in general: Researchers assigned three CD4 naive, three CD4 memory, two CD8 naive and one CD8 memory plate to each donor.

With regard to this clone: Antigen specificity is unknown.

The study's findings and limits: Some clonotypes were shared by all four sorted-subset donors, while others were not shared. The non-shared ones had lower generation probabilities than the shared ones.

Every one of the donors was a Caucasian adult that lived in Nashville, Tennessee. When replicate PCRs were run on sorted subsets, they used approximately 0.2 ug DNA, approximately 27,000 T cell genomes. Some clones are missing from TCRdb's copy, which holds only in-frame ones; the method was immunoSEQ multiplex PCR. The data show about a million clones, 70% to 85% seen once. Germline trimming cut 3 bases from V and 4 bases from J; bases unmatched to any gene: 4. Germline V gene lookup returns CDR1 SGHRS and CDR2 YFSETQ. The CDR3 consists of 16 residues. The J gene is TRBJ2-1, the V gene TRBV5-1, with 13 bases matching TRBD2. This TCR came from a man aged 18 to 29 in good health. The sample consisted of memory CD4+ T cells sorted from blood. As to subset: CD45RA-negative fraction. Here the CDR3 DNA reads TGCGCCAGCAGCTGGACTAGCGGGAGTCGGTACAATGAGCAGTTCTTC. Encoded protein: CASSWTSGSRYNEQFF.